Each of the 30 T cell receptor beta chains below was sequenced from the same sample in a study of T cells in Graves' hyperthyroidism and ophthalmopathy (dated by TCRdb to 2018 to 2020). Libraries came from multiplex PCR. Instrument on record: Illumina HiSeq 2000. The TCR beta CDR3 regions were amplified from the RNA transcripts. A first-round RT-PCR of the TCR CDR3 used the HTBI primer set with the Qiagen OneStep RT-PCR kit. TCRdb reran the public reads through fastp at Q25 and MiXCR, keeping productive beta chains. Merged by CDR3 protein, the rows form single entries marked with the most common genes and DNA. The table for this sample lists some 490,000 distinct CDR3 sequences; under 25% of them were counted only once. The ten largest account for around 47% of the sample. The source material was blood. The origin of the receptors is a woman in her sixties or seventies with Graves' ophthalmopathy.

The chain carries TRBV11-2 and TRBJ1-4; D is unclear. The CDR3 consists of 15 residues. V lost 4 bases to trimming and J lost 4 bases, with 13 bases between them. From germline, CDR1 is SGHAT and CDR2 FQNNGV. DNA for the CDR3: TGTGCCAGCAGCTCCGGAAGAAGGTTTAATGAAAAACTGTTTTTT. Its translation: CASSSGRRFNEKLFF.

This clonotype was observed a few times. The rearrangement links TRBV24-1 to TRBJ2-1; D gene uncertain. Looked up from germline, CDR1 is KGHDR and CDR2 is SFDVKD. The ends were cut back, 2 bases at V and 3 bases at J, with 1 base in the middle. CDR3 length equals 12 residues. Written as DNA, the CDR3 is TGTGCCACCAGTGATTACTACAATGAGCAGTTCTTC. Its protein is CATSDYYNEQFF.

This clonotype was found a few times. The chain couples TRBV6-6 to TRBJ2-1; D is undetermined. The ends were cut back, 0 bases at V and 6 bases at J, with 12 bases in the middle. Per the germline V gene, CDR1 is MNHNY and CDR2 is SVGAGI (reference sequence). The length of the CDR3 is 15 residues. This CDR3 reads CASSYSATAVNEQFF. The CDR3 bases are TGTGCCAGCAGTTACTCAGCGACTGCCGTCAATGAGCAGTTCTTC.

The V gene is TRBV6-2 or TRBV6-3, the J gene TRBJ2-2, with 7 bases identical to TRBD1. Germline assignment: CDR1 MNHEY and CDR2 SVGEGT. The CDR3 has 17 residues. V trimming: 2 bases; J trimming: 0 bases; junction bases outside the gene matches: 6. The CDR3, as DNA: TGTGCCAGCAGTTACATGACAGGGTGGTCGAACACCGGGGAGCTGTTTTTT. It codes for CASSYMTGWSNTGELFF.

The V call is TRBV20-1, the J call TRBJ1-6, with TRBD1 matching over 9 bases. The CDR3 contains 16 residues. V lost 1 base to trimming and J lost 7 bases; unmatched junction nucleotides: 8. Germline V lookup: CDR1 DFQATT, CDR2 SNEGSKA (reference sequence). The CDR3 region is CSARGGTGFENSPLHF. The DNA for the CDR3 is TGCAGTGCTAGAGGTGGGACAGGGTTTGAGAATTCACCCCTCCACTTT.

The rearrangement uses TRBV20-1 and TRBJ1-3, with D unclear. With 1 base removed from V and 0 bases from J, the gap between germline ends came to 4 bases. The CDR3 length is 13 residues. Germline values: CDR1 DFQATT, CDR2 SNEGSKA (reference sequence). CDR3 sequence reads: CSARGFSGNTIYF. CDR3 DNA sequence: TGCAGTGCTAGAGGTTTCTCTGGAAACACCATATATTTT.

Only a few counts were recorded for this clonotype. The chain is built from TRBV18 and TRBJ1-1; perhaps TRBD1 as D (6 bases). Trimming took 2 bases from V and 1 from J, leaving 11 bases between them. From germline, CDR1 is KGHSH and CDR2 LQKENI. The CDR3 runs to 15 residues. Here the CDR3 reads CASSPVGGTNTEAFF. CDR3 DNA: TGTGCCAGCTCACCAGTTGGGGGCACGAACACTGAAGCTTTCTTT.

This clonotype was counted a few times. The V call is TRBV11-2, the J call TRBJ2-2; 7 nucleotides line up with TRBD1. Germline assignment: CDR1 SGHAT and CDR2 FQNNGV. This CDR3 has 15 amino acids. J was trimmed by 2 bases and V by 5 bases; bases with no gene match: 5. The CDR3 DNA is TGTGCCAGCAGCGGGGACAGAATCAACACCGGGGAGCTGTTTTTT. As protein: CASSGDRINTGELFF.

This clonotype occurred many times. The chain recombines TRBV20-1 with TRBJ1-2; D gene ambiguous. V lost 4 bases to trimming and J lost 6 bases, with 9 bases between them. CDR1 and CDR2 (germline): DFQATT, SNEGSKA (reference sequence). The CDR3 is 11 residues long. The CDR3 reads CSANWRDGYTF. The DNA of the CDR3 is TGCAGTGCTAATTGGCGAGATGGCTACACCTTC.

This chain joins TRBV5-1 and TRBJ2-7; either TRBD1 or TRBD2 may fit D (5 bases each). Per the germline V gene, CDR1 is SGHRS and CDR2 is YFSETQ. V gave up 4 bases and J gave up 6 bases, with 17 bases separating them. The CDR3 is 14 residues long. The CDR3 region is CASSLRGRGSEQYF. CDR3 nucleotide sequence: TGCGCCAGCAGCCTGAGGGGAAGGGGCTCCGAGCAGTACTTC.

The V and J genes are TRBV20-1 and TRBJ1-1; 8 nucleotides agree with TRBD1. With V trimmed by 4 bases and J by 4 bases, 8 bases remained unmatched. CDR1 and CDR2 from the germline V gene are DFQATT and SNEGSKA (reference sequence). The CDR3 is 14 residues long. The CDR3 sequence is CSAILAGGFTEAFF. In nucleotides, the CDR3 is TGCAGTGCTATCCTAGCAGGGGGCTTCACTGAAGCTTTCTTT.

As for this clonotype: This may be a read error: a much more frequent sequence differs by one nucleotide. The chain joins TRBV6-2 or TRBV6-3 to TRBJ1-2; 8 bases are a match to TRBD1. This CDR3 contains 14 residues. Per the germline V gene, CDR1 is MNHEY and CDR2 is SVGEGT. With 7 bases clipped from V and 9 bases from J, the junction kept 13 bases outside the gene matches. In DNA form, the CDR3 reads TGTGCCAGCATAGACAGGGGCGTCCGCTGGAGCTACACCTTC. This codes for CASIDRGVRWSYTF.

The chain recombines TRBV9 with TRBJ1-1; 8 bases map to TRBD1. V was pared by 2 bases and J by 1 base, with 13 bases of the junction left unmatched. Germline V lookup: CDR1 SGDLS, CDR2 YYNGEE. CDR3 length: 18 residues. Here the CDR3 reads CASSVTSDRAFPNTEAFF. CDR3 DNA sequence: TGTGCCAGCAGCGTTACATCGGACAGGGCCTTCCCGAACACTGAAGCTTTCTTT.

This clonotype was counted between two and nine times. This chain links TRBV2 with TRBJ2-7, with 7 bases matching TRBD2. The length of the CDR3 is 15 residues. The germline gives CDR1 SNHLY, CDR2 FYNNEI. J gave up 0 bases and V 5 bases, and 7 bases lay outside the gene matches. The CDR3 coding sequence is TGTGCCAGCAGTTTCCAGCGGGACTCCTCCTACGAGCAGTACTTC. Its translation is CASSFQRDSSYEQYF.

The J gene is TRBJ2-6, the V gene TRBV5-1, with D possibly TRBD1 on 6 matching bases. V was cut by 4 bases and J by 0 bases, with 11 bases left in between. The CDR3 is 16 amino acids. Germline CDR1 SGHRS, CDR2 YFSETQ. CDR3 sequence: CASSPEGGSGANVLTF. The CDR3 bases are TGCGCCAGCAGCCCCGAAGGGGGCTCTGGGGCCAACGTCCTGACTTTC.

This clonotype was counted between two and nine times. CDR3 sequence (DNA): TGTGCCAGCAGTGAAAACGACAACTACAATGAGCAGTTCTTC. Translated, it gives CASSENDNYNEQFF. The chain combines TRBV6-1 with TRBJ2-1; D gene ambiguous. V was clipped by 2 bases and J by 3 bases, with 8 bases between them. The CDR3 extends over 14 amino acids. Germline assignment: CDR1 MNHNS and CDR2 SASEGT.

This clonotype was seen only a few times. CDR3 DNA sequence: TGTGCCAGTAGTATAGTTGGGGCGGGGAGCACTGAAGCTTTCTTT. It codes for CASSIVGAGSTEAFF. The rearrangement links TRBV19 to TRBJ1-1; possible D gene TRBD1, 5 bases. The CDR3 consists of 15 residues. Trimming took off 1 base at V and 4 bases at J, with 13 bases between the two ends. The germline V gene has CDR1 LNHDA and CDR2 SQIVND (reference sequence).

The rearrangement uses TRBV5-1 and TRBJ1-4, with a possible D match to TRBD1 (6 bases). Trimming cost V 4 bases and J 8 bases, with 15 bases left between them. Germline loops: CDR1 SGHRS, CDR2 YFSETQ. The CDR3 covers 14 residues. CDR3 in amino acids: CASSQGGDKEKLFF. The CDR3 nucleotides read TGCGCCAGCAGCCAAGGGGGGGACAAGGAAAAACTGTTTTTT. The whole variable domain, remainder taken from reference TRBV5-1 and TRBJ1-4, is KAGVTQTPRYLIKTRGQQVTLSCSPISGHRSVSWYQQTPGQGLQFLFEYFSETQRNKGNFPGRFSGRQFSNSRSEMNVSTLELGDSALYLCASSQGGDKEKLFFGSGTQLSVL.

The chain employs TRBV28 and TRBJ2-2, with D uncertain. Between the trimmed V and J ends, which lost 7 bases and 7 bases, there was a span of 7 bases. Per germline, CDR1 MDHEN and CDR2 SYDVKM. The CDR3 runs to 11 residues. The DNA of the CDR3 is TGTGCCAGCACCGAGTACGGGGAGCTGTTTTTT. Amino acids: CASTEYGELFF.

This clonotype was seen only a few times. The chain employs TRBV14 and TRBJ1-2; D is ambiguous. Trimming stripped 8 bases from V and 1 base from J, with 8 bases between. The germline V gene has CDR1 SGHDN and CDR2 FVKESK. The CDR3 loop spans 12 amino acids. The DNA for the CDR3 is TGTGCCAGCTCGCAGAGTAACTATGGCTACACCTTC. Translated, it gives CASSQSNYGYTF.

CDR3 DNA sequence: TGCGCCAGCAGCGATTTCCAGGGCTTCCCTAACTATGGCTACACCTTC. This gives the protein CASSDFQGFPNYGYTF. The gene calls are TRBV5-1 and TRBJ1-2, with D perhaps TRBD1 (5 bases). The germline V and J ends were trimmed by 4 bases and 0 bases, with 16 bases remaining between them. The CDR3 is 16 amino acids. Germline V gives CDR1 SGHRS, CDR2 YFSETQ.

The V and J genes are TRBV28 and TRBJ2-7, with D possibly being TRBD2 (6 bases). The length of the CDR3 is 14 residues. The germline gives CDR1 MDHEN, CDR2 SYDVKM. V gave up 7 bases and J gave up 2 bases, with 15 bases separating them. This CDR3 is CASTLGWEAYEQYF. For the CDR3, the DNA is TGTGCCAGCACCTTGGGCTGGGAGGCCTACGAGCAGTACTTC.

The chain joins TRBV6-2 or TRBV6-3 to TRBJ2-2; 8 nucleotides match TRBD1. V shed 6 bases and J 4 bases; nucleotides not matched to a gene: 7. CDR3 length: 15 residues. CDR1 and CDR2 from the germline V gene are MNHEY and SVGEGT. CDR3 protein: CASRSGQVGTGELFF. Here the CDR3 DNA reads TGTGCCAGCAGATCGGGACAGGTGGGCACCGGGGAGCTGTTTTTT.

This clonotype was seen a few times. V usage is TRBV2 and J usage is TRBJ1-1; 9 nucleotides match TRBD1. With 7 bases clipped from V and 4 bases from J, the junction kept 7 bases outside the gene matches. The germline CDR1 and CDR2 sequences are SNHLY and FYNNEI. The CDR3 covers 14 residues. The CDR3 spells CASTRTGALTEAFF. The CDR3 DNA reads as TGTGCCAGCACCCGGACAGGGGCCCTCACTGAAGCTTTCTTT.

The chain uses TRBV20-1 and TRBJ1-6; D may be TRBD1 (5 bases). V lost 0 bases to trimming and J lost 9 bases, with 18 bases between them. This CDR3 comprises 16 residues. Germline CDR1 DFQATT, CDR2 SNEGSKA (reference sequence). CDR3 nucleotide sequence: TGCAGTGCTAGAGACGCCCCGGGACCCAGAGGTTCACCCCTCCACTTT. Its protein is CSARDAPGPRGSPLHF.

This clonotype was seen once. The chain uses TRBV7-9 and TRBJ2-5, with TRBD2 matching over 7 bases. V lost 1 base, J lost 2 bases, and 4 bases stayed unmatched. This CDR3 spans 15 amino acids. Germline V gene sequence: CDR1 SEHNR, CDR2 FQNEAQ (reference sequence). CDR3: CASSLGGSGQETQYF. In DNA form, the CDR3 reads TGTGCCAGCAGCTTAGGGGGTAGCGGGCAAGAGACCCAGTACTTC.

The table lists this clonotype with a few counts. The CDR3 loop reads CSARDKAVEQYF. CDR3 nucleotides: TGCAGTGCTAGAGATAAGGCCGTTGAGCAGTACTTC. V gene TRBV20-1 combines with J gene TRBJ2-7; no firm D call. V lost 0 bases, J lost 7 bases, and 10 bases lay in between. This CDR3 is 12 amino acids long. Per the germline V gene, CDR1 is DFQATT and CDR2 is SNEGSKA (reference sequence).

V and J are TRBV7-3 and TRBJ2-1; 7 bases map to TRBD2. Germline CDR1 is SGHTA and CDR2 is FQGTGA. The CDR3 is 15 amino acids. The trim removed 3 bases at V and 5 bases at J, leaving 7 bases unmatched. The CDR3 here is CASSLGGSFNNEQFF. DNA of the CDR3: TGTGCCAGCAGCTTGGGCGGGAGTTTCAACAATGAGCAGTTCTTC.

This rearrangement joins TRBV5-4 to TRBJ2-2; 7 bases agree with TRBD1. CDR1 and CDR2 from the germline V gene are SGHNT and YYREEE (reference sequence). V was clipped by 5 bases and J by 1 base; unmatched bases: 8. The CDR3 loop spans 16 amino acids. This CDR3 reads CASSSPGQRNTGELFF. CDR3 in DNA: TGTGCCAGCAGTTCCCCGGGACAGCGGAACACCGGGGAGCTGTTTTTT.

CDR3 DNA sequence: TGCAGCCCACCGCGGGTAGCGGGAGGCCACGAGCAGTTCTTC. Its protein is CSPPRVAGGHEQFF. The rearrangement joins TRBV29-1 to TRBJ2-1, with 10 bases fitting TRBD2. Germline-derived CDR1 and CDR2 are SQVTM and ANQGSEA. The CDR3 loop spans 14 amino acids. V trimming: 8 bases; J trimming: 10 bases; junction bases outside the gene matches: 14.